These T cell receptor beta chains were read from a single sample in a study of blood T cell repertoires in COVID-19. Repertoires were generated with immunoSEQ multiplex PCR, while TCRdb's copy carries only in-frame clones and drops some. Counted here are under 200,000 clones, roughly 80% occurring once; the ten biggest clones make up about 5.5%. The sample consisted of PBMCs or T cells enriched from blood (not recorded which). The receptor source for this set is a woman aged 55-70 years with acute COVID-19. Both conserved end residues are trimmed from each CDR3.

V	CDR3
TRBV7-9	ASSDGHWYATNEKLF
TRBV4-1	ASSQFLGQEQF
TRBV7-9	ASSLTPFGDREETQY
TRBV24-1	ATSDPVSYGYT
TRBV5-1	ASSLASVGETQY
TRBV6-5	ASRTGSASGTEAF
TRBV24-1	ATSDTGSGGYT
TRBV15	ATSRDSFETGEGDTQY
TRBV24-1	ATSDPGQGSQPQH
TRBV5-1	ASNRGDADTQY
TRBV5-8	ASSPRGRGRDTEAF
TRBV24-1	ATSDGPTGLPQH
TRBV7-9	ASSFGTGGHEQY
TRBV5-4	ASSFETGGTGELF
TRBV7-2	ASSSPGAPNEKLF
TRBV7-9	ASSLRNEAF
TRBV5-4	ASSFDRGGTEAF
TRBV21-1	ASTPRDPGDYNEQF